This TCR beta chain emerged from a study of T cells after yellow fever vaccination. This CDR3 is built from 12 residues. Losses at the gene ends were 5 bases for V and 8 bases for J; bases not matched to a gene: 2. Whole-study results and caveats: A large majority of primary-vaccination clones showed up again after the booster (about 96% CD4, 88% CD8). Only a minor proportion of clonotypes was detected across both CD4 and CD8 compartments.

Template switching by 5'RACE produced TCR cDNA, adding a universal primer site and UMIs. TCRdb re-called the 5' RACE reads with MiXCR, one entry per CDR3 protein. In the table there are 500,000 to 650,000 distinct CDR3 sequences, less than 20% of which are singletons. Concerning this clonotype itself: Its cognate antigen is unknown.

Here the sequenced sample was PBMCs, taken 5 days after the first yellow fever vaccination. This sequence joins TRBV12-3 or TRBV12-4 and TRBJ1-2; 10 bases are shared with TRBD1. The clonotype originates from a man in his late teens or twenties who received the YFV17D yellow fever vaccine. CDR3 sequence reads: CASSRQGAGYTF. The CDR3 nucleotides are TGTGCCAGCAGTAGACAGGGGGCCGGCTACACCTTC.